This is a list of T cell receptor beta chains from one sample in a study of T cell changes during pregnancy in multiple sclerosis. TCRdb's copy holds only in-frame clones and misses some; the assay was immunoSEQ multiplex PCR. The data hold tens of thousands of clones, with 85% to 95% observed a single time. The sample consisted of peripheral blood, taken before pregnancy. The receptor set was obtained from a female donor with multiple sclerosis, enrolled in a pregnancy study. Both conserved end residues are part of each CDR3. A D gene is named only where the DNA matches it firmly. The listing skips clone size in some rows; elsewhere it reads once, few, many or a size class.

v_gene,d_gene,j_gene,abundance,CDR3aa,CDR3nt
TRBV6-1,NA,TRBJ1-5,NA,CASSLQEISNQPQHF,TGTGCCAGCAGTCTGCAAGAGATAAGCAATCAGCCCCAGCATTTT
TRBV14,NA,TRBJ2-7,NA,CASSPEATYEQYF,TGTGCCAGCAGCCCCGAGGCTACCTACGAGCAGTACTTC
TRBV11-2,NA,TRBJ2-5,NA,CASSPWFSQETQYF,TGTGCCAGCAGCCCGTGGTTCAGCCAAGAGACCCAGTACTTC
TRBV5-1,TRBD1,TRBJ2-5,once,CASSFTDRGLVGRKEKTQYF,TGCGCCAGCAGCTTCACGGACAGGGGGCTGGTCGGGAGAAAGGAGAAGACCCAGTACTTC
TRBV14,NA,TRBJ1-3,NA,CASSPTRGAGNTIYF,TGTGCCAGCAGCCCAACGCGAGGAGCTGGAAACACCATATATTTT
TRBV6-5,TRBD2,TRBJ2-3,NA,CASSSAGGYSTDTQYF,TGTGCCAGCAGTTCCGCGGGGGGCTATAGCACAGATACGCAGTATTTT
TRBV27,TRBD1,TRBJ2-7,NA,CASRSTGGAFYEQYF,TGTGCCAGCAGGTCTACAGGGGGCGCTTTCTACGAGCAGTACTTC
TRBV10-3,NA,TRBJ2-1,NA,CAISELTWSQQSYNEQFF,TGTGCCATCAGTGAACTAACCTGGAGCCAGCAATCCTACAATGAGCAGTTCTTC
TRBV5-4,TRBD2,TRBJ2-5,NA,CASSSAGGPAETQYF,TGTGCCAGCAGCTCTGCGGGAGGGCCTGCAGAGACCCAGTACTTC
TRBV6-4,NA,TRBJ2-3,many,CASSSGTSTDTQYF,TGTGCCAGCAGTTCCGGGACTAGCACAGATACGCAGTATTTT
TRBV4-3,TRBD2,TRBJ2-1,NA,CASSQEGTSGNNEQFF,TGCGCCAGCAGCCAAGAAGGGACTAGCGGGAACAATGAGCAGTTCTTC
TRBV13,TRBD2,TRBJ2-7,NA,CASSLRMASGPETYEQYF,TGTGCCAGCAGCCTGCGAATGGCTAGCGGGCCCGAAACCTACGAGCAGTACTTC
TRBV5-1,NA,TRBJ2-1,NA,CASSKVTGSYNEQFF,TGCGCCAGCAGCAAGGTGACAGGCTCCTACAATGAGCAGTTCTTC
TRBV9,TRBD2,TRBJ2-2,NA,CASSVGLAGNTGELFF,TGTGCCAGCAGCGTAGGGCTAGCGGGAAACACCGGGGAGCTGTTTTTT
TRBV4-3,NA,TRBJ1-3,NA,CASSQDGGAGNTIYF,TGCGCCAGCAGCCAAGATGGCGGGGCTGGAAACACCATATATTTT
TRBV7-2,NA,TRBJ1-1,NA,CASRTTAGFDTEAFF,TGTGCCAGCAGGACGACTGCAGGGTTTGACACTGAAGCTTTCTTT
TRBV6-4,TRBD2,TRBJ2-1,NA,CASSETSGSFYNEQFF,TGTGCCAGCAGTGAGACTAGCGGGAGTTTCTACAATGAGCAGTTCTTC
TRBV11-3,TRBD1,TRBJ1-2,NA,CASSPGQGARGYTF,TGTGCCAGCAGCCCAGGACAGGGGGCCCGGGGCTACACCTTC
TRBV7-3,NA,TRBJ2-1,NA,CASSFRGSHNEQFF,TGTGCCAGCAGCTTCAGAGGGTCCCACAATGAGCAGTTCTTC
TRBV4-1,TRBD2,TRBJ2-1,once,CASSQGGMISYNEQFF,TGCGCCAGCAGCCAGGGAGGGATGATCTCCTACAATGAGCAGTTCTTC
TRBV5-4,TRBD2,TRBJ2-7,NA,CASSLFAAGDYEQYF,TGTGCCAGCAGCTTGTTCGCGGCGGGAGATTACGAGCAGTACTTC
TRBV10-3,TRBD2,TRBJ2-1,once,CAIGTSGSNEQFF,TGTGCCATTGGGACTAGCGGGAGCAATGAGCAGTTCTTC
TRBV5-1,TRBD2,TRBJ2-1,NA,CASSPGLAGGPVNEQFF,TGCGCCAGCAGCCCGGGACTAGCGGGAGGGCCGGTAAATGAGCAGTTCTTC
TRBV11-2,TRBD2,TRBJ2-5,NA,CASTLSRTSGETQYF,TGTGCCAGCACCCTCTCCCGGACTAGCGGAGAGACCCAGTACTTC
TRBV7-2,TRBD2,TRBJ2-1,NA,CASSVNAGTSGRNEQFF,TGTGCCAGCAGCGTAAATGCCGGGACTAGCGGGAGGAATGAGCAGTTCTTC
TRBV21-1,NA,TRBJ2-5,NA,CARRRPGTGPETQYF,TGTGCCAGACGAAGACCCGGGACAGGGCCGGAGACCCAGTACTTC
TRBV27,NA,TRBJ2-2,few,CASSRVSTGELFF,TGTGCCAGCAGCAGGGTGAGCACCGGGGAGCTGTTTTTT
TRBV7-8,NA,TRBJ2-7,NA,CASSPVGGLEQYF,TGTGCCAGCAGCCCCGTGGGGGGGCTCGAGCAGTACTTC
TRBV13,NA,TRBJ1-1,NA,CASSYPDSIAEAFF,TGTGCCAGCAGCTACCCGGACAGTATCGCTGAAGCTTTCTTT
TRBV5-4,NA,TRBJ2-1,NA,CASSFPGMRDEQFF,TGTGCCAGCAGCTTTCCAGGAATGAGGGATGAGCAGTTCTTC
TRBV9,NA,TRBJ1-4,once,CASSAHRTDTFEKLFF,TGTGCCAGCAGCGCCCACCGGACAGATACTTTTGAAAAACTGTTTTTT
TRBV7-8,NA,TRBJ2-6,NA,CASSLAMSANVLTF,TGTGCCAGCAGCTTAGCTATGTCGGCCAACGTCCTGACTTTC
TRBV21-1,NA,TRBJ1-2,NA,CASSKLIDYGYTF,TGTGCCAGCAGCAAACTTATAGACTATGGCTACACCTTC
TRBV5-1,NA,TRBJ2-7,NA,CASSLTGYEQYF,TGCGCCAGCAGCTTGACGGGTTACGAGCAGTACTTC
TRBV7-7,TRBD2,TRBJ2-2,NA,CASSLASSGKNTGELFF,TGTGCTAGCAGCTTAGCTTCCAGCGGGAAGAACACCGGGGAGCTGTTTTTT
TRBV7-9,TRBD1,TRBJ2-4,NA,CASSSGTDQYF,TGTGCCAGCAGCTCCGGGACAGATCAGTACTTC
TRBV19,NA,TRBJ2-1,NA,CASSNTLLGRGSYNEQFF,TGTGCCAGTAGCAATACCCTTCTCGGCAGGGGCTCCTACAATGAGCAGTTCTTC
TRBV18,NA,TRBJ1-5,NA,CASSIDRNNQPQHF,TGTGCCAGCTCAATCGACAGAAACAATCAGCCCCAGCATTTT
TRBV6-5,TRBD1,TRBJ1-4,NA,CASRRQGAKEKLFF,TGTGCCAGCAGACGACAGGGGGCGAAAGAAAAACTGTTTTTT
TRBV29-1,NA,TRBJ2-3,NA,CSVDTGTDTQYF,TGCAGCGTAGACACAGGGACAGATACGCAGTATTTT
TRBV10-3,NA,TRBJ2-1,NA,CAISDRGYSNNEQFF,TGTGCCATCAGTGATCGGGGGTACTCCAACAATGAGCAGTTCTTC
TRBV27,TRBD2,TRBJ2-7,NA,CASSLFASGSSYEQYF,TGTGCCAGCAGTTTATTCGCTAGCGGGAGCTCCTACGAGCAGTACTTC
TRBV5-1,TRBD2,TRBJ2-7,NA,CASSAFRGTSRTYEQYF,TGCGCCAGCAGCGCGTTTAGGGGGACTAGTAGAACCTACGAGCAGTACTTC
TRBV11-3,NA,TRBJ2-7,NA,CASSFGRAGWEQYF,TGTGCCAGCAGCTTCGGCAGGGCCGGTTGGGAGCAGTACTTC
TRBV18,TRBD1,TRBJ1-1,NA,CASSPQNRGGTEAFF,TGTGCCAGCTCACCACAGAACAGGGGGGGCACTGAAGCTTTCTTT
TRBV28,TRBD1,TRBJ1-1,NA,CASSLRPGQSAFF,TGTGCCAGCAGTTTACGGCCGGGACAGTCAGCTTTCTTT
TRBV4-1,TRBD2,TRBJ2-1,NA,CASTRTSGSSYNEQFF,TGCGCCAGCACAAGGACTAGCGGGAGCTCCTACAATGAGCAGTTCTTC
TRBV5-1,NA,TRBJ2-5,NA,CASSLAGLEETQYF,TGCGCCAGCAGCTTGGCAGGGTTAGAAGAGACCCAGTACTTC
TRBV19,NA,TRBJ1-2,NA,CASSPGQYGYTF,TGTGCCAGTAGTCCAGGACAGTATGGCTACACCTTC
TRBV7-2,TRBD2,TRBJ2-7,NA,CASSLVTSTYYEQYF,TGTGCCAGCAGCTTAGTGACTAGCACTTACTACGAGCAGTACTTC
TRBV14,NA,TRBJ1-2,few,CASSQDYSYGYTF,TGTGCCAGCAGCCAAGATTACTCTTATGGCTACACCTTC